This T cell receptor beta chain was obtained from a study of regulatory T cells in long-lasting Graves disease. In building TCR beta libraries, iRepertoire HTBI primers were used together with Arm-PCR of CDR3 regions. Via MiXCR, TCRdb re-called the multiplex PCR reads, giving one row per CDR3 protein. This sample carries hundreds of thousands of distinct CDR3 sequences, around 32% of them seen once, and the ten largest clones take around 42%. Study-wide points: TRBV28, TRBJ1-2 and TRBJ2-5 were segments that persistent disease favored.

Time point reported: persistent/refractory GD, antithyroid drugs over 5 years with positive TRAb. The TCR library was made from RNA extracted from PBMCs. There are 18 residues in the CDR3. The junction had 11 bases not matched to a gene; V was cut back by 0 bases and J by 3 bases. Germline CDR1 DFQATT, CDR2 SNEGSKA (reference sequence). A note on this clonotype: Its antigen is still unknown.

This material consisted of peripheral blood mononuclear cells (PBMCs), taken when the disease was refractory, from a patient treated with antithyroid drugs. The chain is built from TRBV20-1 and TRBJ1-1; the match to TRBD1 covers 12 bases. The sequence derives from a female donor with Graves disease. CDR3 in amino acids: CSARDPGTGGLGDTEAFF. CDR3 DNA sequence: TGCAGTGCTAGAGATCCTGGGACAGGGGGCCTTGGAGACACTGAAGCTTTCTTT.